Sequencing of this T cell receptor (beta chain) was carried out in a study of cytomegalovirus exposure and HLA in healthy donors. Amplification used 60 Vbeta primers and 13 Jbeta primers. Some clones are missing from TCRdb's copy, which holds only in-frame ones; the method was immunoSEQ multiplex PCR. Reported are 70,000 to 85,000 clones; the ten largest clones contain 6.5% to 9%. As for this clone: Its specificity is unknown.

Overall study findings and caveats: An analysis that came later showed most CMV-associated TCR beta chains appearing HLA-restricted. A later analysis linked a missense DCLRE1C variant to TCR beta V- and J-gene trimming. What TCR beta sequences reportedly achieved was accurate prediction of HLA-A and HLA-B alleles in most subjects.

The trim removed 3 bases at V and 4 bases at J, leaving 10 bases unmatched. The CDR3 is made up of 17 amino acids. Germline CDR1 and CDR2: KGHSH and LQKENI. The sequenced sample was PBMCs. The rearrangement joins TRBV18 to TRBJ2-3; 10 bases line up with TRBD2. The clonotype originates from a female donor in good health and CMV-seropositive. CDR3 in DNA: TGTGCCAGCTCACCCATATCAGGGACTAGCGCCTCAGATACGCAGTATTTT. The encoded protein is CASSPISGTSASDTQYF.